This TCR beta chain was sequenced during a study of blood T cell repertoires in COVID-19. Trimming removed 1 base at V and 1 base at J, with 11 bases between. This CDR3 has 15 residues. Looked up from germline, CDR1 is SGHRS and CDR2 is YFSETQ. Methods used by the authors: Reference gene primer amplification yielded estimated nucleated cell counts. The table came from immunoSEQ multiplex PCR; TCRdb's copy has only in-frame clones and leaves some out. From that table come the V and J calls and clone size; the DNA was used to work out D and trimming. Of 100,000 or so clones in the sample, approximately 88% were seen once.

J is TRBJ1-1 and V is TRBV5-1; D possibly corresponds to TRBD1 (5 bases). This sequence originates from a woman aged 55-69 years with acute or convalescent COVID-19. Material: peripheral blood. In nucleotides, the CDR3 is TGCGCCAGCAGCTTGATTGGAGGGGAGAACACTGAAGCTTTCTTT. Its protein is CASSLIGGENTEAFF.